This TCR beta chain was retrieved from a study of cytomegalovirus exposure and HLA in healthy donors. Deletions cut 7 bases from V and 4 bases from J, with 16 bases between. CDR3 length: 14 residues. CDR1 and CDR2 from the germline V gene are MNHNS and SASEGT. Researchers ran the PCR with 60 Vbeta and 13 Jbeta primers. TCRdb's table, derived via immunoSEQ multiplex PCR, lists solely in-frame clones and lacks some. There are about 140,000 clones in the sample; 70% to 85% occur only once, and 9.7% lies in the top ten. Sequencing was done on a sample of PBMCs. The sequence derives from a woman aged 55-69 years in good health and CMV-seropositive. This chain links TRBV6-1 with TRBJ2-5, with a tentative D call TRBD1 (6 bases). CDR3 amino acids: CASNPTGNGETQYF. As DNA, the CDR3 is TGTGCCAGCAACCCTACAGGGAACGGAGAGACCCAGTACTTC.